This T cell receptor beta chain appears in the sequencing data of a study of control samples from healthy donors and cancer patients. V was pared by 1 base and J by 0 bases, with 9 bases between. Germline CDR1 and CDR2: SEHNR and FQNEAQ (reference sequence). This CDR3 spans 15 amino acids. The table came from immunoSEQ multiplex PCR; TCRdb's copy has only in-frame clones and leaves some out. The sample includes 150,000 to 200,000 clones, around 91% seen only once; the top ten take around 1.4%. The sample taken for sequencing was blood. This receptor was obtained from a woman aged 45-59 years in good health. V gene TRBV7-9 combines with J gene TRBJ1-1; D may be TRBD1 (5 bases). The CDR3: CASSLDPGMNTEAFF. DNA of the CDR3: TGTGCCAGCAGCTTAGACCCAGGGATGAACACTGAAGCTTTCTTT.